A selection of T cell receptor beta chains follows, all from one sample in a study of OX40 agonist ivuxolimab in advanced cancers. Generated by immunoSEQ multiplex PCR, the TCRdb table keeps only in-frame clones and is missing some. The table includes under 40,000 clones, roughly 79% detected once. The sample consisted of CD4+ or CD8+ T cells sorted from blood, taken in a trial of the OX40 agonist ivuxolimab. The receptors come from an adult with an advanced solid tumor such as melanoma, head and neck, liver or kidney cancer. The CDR3 runs from the conserved cysteine through the conserved F or W. A D gene is named only where the DNA matches it firmly. Size is omitted from some rows. Given values are once, few, many or a class for expanded clones.

V gene: TRBV27; clone size: NA; D gene: TRBD1; J gene: TRBJ1-5; CDR3 protein: CASRDRESQPQHF; CDR3 DNA: TGTGCCAGCAGAGACAGGGAAAGTCAGCCCCAGCATTTT
V gene: TRBV6-6; clone size: NA; D gene: TRBD1; J gene: TRBJ2-7; CDR3 protein: CAGAPTGNSYEQYF; CDR3 DNA: TGTGCCGGGGCTCCGACAGGGAACTCCTACGAGCAGTACTTC
V gene: TRBV6-6; clone size: NA; D gene: TRBD1; J gene: TRBJ2-7; CDR3 protein: CASSPGQGKYEQYF; CDR3 DNA: TGTGCCAGCAGTCCCGGACAGGGGAAGTACGAGCAGTACTTC
V gene: TRBV6-5; clone size: NA; D gene: TRBD1; J gene: TRBJ1-5; CDR3 protein: CASSEGQGGQPQHF; CDR3 DNA: TGTGCCAGCAGTGAAGGACAGGGGGGGCAGCCCCAGCATTTT
V gene: TRBV18; clone size: NA; D gene: TRBD1; J gene: TRBJ1-2; CDR3 protein: CASSPGTAGNGYTF; CDR3 DNA: TGTGCCAGCTCACCAGGGACAGCCGGGAATGGCTACACCTTC
V gene: TRBV27; clone size: NA; D gene: NA; J gene: TRBJ1-1; CDR3 protein: CASSLGLNTEAFF; CDR3 DNA: TGTGCCAGCAGTTTGGGTTTGAACACTGAAGCTTTCTTT
V gene: TRBV11-1; clone size: NA; D gene: NA; J gene: TRBJ1-1; CDR3 protein: CASGTGEWTEAFF; CDR3 DNA: TGTGCCAGCGGGACGGGGGAATGGACTGAAGCTTTCTTT
V gene: TRBV28; clone size: few; D gene: TRBD2; J gene: TRBJ2-2; CDR3 protein: CASNQGGAGTGELFF; CDR3 DNA: TGTGCCAGCAACCAGGGAGGGGCGGGCACCGGGGAGCTGTTTTTT
V gene: TRBV11-1; clone size: NA; D gene: NA; J gene: TRBJ1-4; CDR3 protein: CASSVRPGGSTNEKLFF; CDR3 DNA: TGTGCCAGCAGCGTAAGACCCGGCGGGTCAACTAATGAAAAACTGTTTTTT
V gene: TRBV18; clone size: NA; D gene: NA; J gene: TRBJ2-3; CDR3 protein: CASSPGGGDLTQYF; CDR3 DNA: TGTGCCAGCTCACCAGGAGGGGGCGATTTGACGCAGTATTTT
V gene: TRBV7-2; clone size: NA; D gene: NA; J gene: TRBJ1-1; CDR3 protein: CASSLFNRGTEAFF; CDR3 DNA: TGTGCCAGCAGCTTATTTAACCGGGGCACTGAAGCTTTCTTT
V gene: TRBV10-1; clone size: NA; D gene: NA; J gene: TRBJ2-4; CDR3 protein: CASRAGGHIQYF; CDR3 DNA: TGCGCCAGCAGAGCAGGGGGGCACATTCAGTACTTC
V gene: TRBV5-4; clone size: NA; D gene: TRBD1; J gene: TRBJ2-2; CDR3 protein: CASRGGQGYTGELFF; CDR3 DNA: TGTGCCAGCAGAGGGGGACAGGGATACACCGGGGAGCTGTTTTTT
V gene: TRBV19; clone size: NA; D gene: TRBD2; J gene: TRBJ2-5; CDR3 protein: CASSFGLAGAQETQYF; CDR3 DNA: TGTGCCAGTAGTTTCGGACTAGCGGGGGCCCAAGAGACCCAGTACTTC
V gene: TRBV5-5; clone size: NA; D gene: NA; J gene: TRBJ2-7; CDR3 protein: CASSPSTGYEQYF; CDR3 DNA: TGTGCCAGCAGCCCCTCGACGGGCTACGAGCAGTACTTC
V gene: TRBV28; clone size: few; D gene: NA; J gene: TRBJ1-2; CDR3 protein: CASSATWGYTF; CDR3 DNA: TGTGCCAGCAGTGCCACCTGGGGCTACACCTTC
V gene: TRBV5-4; clone size: NA; D gene: NA; J gene: TRBJ1-4; CDR3 protein: CASSLAVGGNEKLFF; CDR3 DNA: TGTGCCAGCAGCTTAGCTGTTGGCGGGAATGAAAAACTGTTTTTT
V gene: TRBV6-1; clone size: once; D gene: TRBD1; J gene: TRBJ1-5; CDR3 protein: CASSDSRQGDQPQHF; CDR3 DNA: TGTGCCAGCAGTGATTCTAGACAGGGCGATCAGCCCCAGCATTTT
V gene: TRBV5-8; clone size: NA; D gene: TRBD1; J gene: TRBJ2-5; CDR3 protein: CASSFDREETQYF; CDR3 DNA: TGTGCCAGCAGCTTCGACAGGGAAGAGACCCAGTACTTC
V gene: TRBV7-6; clone size: NA; D gene: NA; J gene: TRBJ2-3; CDR3 protein: CASSLTGTDTQYF; CDR3 DNA: TGTGCCAGCAGCCTCACTGGCACAGATACGCAGTATTTT
V gene: TRBV6-1; clone size: NA; D gene: NA; J gene: TRBJ2-1; CDR3 protein: CASSEVGRSNEQFF; CDR3 DNA: TGTGCCAGCAGTGAAGTAGGTAGGAGTAATGAGCAGTTCTTC
V gene: TRBV28; clone size: NA; D gene: NA; J gene: TRBJ1-2; CDR3 protein: CASSLLSAKGYTF; CDR3 DNA: TGTGCCAGCAGTTTATTGTCAGCAAAAGGCTACACCTTC
V gene: TRBV7-9; clone size: NA; D gene: TRBD1; J gene: TRBJ1-2; CDR3 protein: CASSRTGRYGYTF; CDR3 DNA: TGTGCCAGCAGCCGGACAGGGAGGTATGGCTACACCTTC
V gene: TRBV6-5; clone size: NA; D gene: NA; J gene: TRBJ1-1; CDR3 protein: CASSSWGTEAFF; CDR3 DNA: TGTGCCAGCAGTAGTTGGGGCACTGAAGCTTTCTTT
V gene: TRBV25-1; clone size: NA; D gene: TRBD1; J gene: TRBJ1-1; CDR3 protein: CASSPRGLRDTEAFF; CDR3 DNA: TGTGCCAGCAGTCCCAGGGGGCTAAGGGACACTGAAGCTTTCTTT
V gene: TRBV7-6; clone size: NA; D gene: NA; J gene: TRBJ1-6; CDR3 protein: CASSLSTEQTNSPLHF; CDR3 DNA: TGTGCCAGCAGCTTAAGTACAGAGCAGACAAATTCACCCCTCCACTTT
V gene: TRBV11-2; clone size: few; D gene: NA; J gene: TRBJ2-7; CDR3 protein: CASSRLRGTESSYEQYF; CDR3 DNA: TGTGCCAGCAGCCGCCTCCGTGGGACTGAAAGCTCCTACGAGCAGTACTTC
V gene: TRBV9; clone size: NA; D gene: TRBD2; J gene: TRBJ2-1; CDR3 protein: CASSVASGYNEQFF; CDR3 DNA: TGTGCCAGCAGCGTAGCTAGCGGCTACAATGAGCAGTTCTTC
V gene: TRBV28; clone size: NA; D gene: NA; J gene: TRBJ1-5; CDR3 protein: CASDEGVNQPQHF; CDR3 DNA: TGTGCCAGCGACGAGGGCGTCAATCAGCCCCAGCATTTT
V gene: TRBV29-1; clone size: NA; D gene: NA; J gene: TRBJ1-2; CDR3 protein: CSVESRENGYTF; CDR3 DNA: TGCAGCGTTGAGTCGCGGGAGAATGGCTACACCTTC
V gene: TRBV5-1; clone size: NA; D gene: TRBD2; J gene: TRBJ2-1; CDR3 protein: CASSWGGLASEQFF; CDR3 DNA: TGCGCCAGCAGCTGGGGGGGACTAGCGAGTGAGCAGTTCTTC
V gene: TRBV29-1; clone size: NA; D gene: NA; J gene: TRBJ2-1; CDR3 protein: CSSTQGGAGEQFF; CDR3 DNA: TGCAGCTCAACTCAGGGGGGGGCTGGTGAGCAGTTCTTC
V gene: TRBV4-2; clone size: NA; D gene: NA; J gene: TRBJ2-1; CDR3 protein: CASSQDQDGSQFF; CDR3 DNA: TGTGCCAGCAGCCAAGATCAGGACGGATCTCAGTTCTTC